This T cell receptor beta chain appears in the sequencing data of a study of blood T cell repertoires in COVID-19. Study summary: Acute and convalescent COVID-19 samples came from the United States, Italy and Spain. PBMCs, B-cell-depleted T cells, or T cells were the source of the cDNA or gDNA that made up the material.

Germline V lookup: CDR1 MNHEY, CDR2 SVGEGT. The germline V and J ends were trimmed by 0 bases and 7 bases, with 6 bases remaining between them. CDR3 length equals 12 residues. Per the original methods: Counts of nucleated cells, estimated from reference gene primer amplification, were obtained. The data were produced by immunoSEQ multiplex PCR, yet TCRdb's version contains in-frame clones alone and is incomplete. V and J calls and clone size follow that table, whereas D and trimming were derived from the DNA. The sample includes 300,000 or so clones, about 87% seen only once; the top ten take around 1.4%.

This chain connects TRBV6-2 or TRBV6-3 to TRBJ1-1; the D is unclear. Sequenced material: peripheral blood. This TCR derives from a man in his 70s with acute or convalescent COVID-19. The DNA of the CDR3 is TGTGCCAGCAGTTACTCGATCGGTGAAGCTTTCTTT. As protein: CASSYSIGEAFF.